These T cell receptor beta chains were read from a single sample in a study of cytomegalovirus exposure and HLA in healthy donors. Assay: immunoSEQ multiplex PCR; the TCRdb copy retains only in-frame clones and omits some. Seen here are almost 95,000 clones, 55% to 75% observed once, and the top ten hold roughly 2.6%. The sequencing sample was made of PBMCs. Receptors were obtained from a man between 45 and 60 years old in good health and CMV-seronegative. The CDR3 runs from the conserved cysteine through the conserved F or W. A D gene is named only where the DNA matches it firmly. Size values are once, few and many counts, or a class for expanded clones, and some rows have none.

v_call	clone_size	d_call	j_call	cdr3_nt	cdr3_aa
TRBV15	.	.	TRBJ1-1	TGTGCCACCAGCAGAGATCTAAGGCGGGACACTGAAGCTTTCTTT	CATSRDLRRDTEAFF
TRBV7-9	.	TRBD2	TRBJ2-7	TGTGCCAGCAGCTTACAGGGAGGGGTCGAGCAGTACTTC	CASSLQGGVEQYF
TRBV29-1	once	.	TRBJ2-3	TGCAGCGTTGAAGGGGGCTATTCCATTAGCACAGATACGCAGTATTTT	CSVEGGYSISTDTQYF
TRBV5-4	few	.	TRBJ1-6	TGTGCCAGCAATTATGGGGGGGGAAATAATTCACCCCTCCACTTT	CASNYGGGNNSPLHF
TRBV11-2	.	TRBD1	TRBJ1-1	TGTGCCAGCAGCTTAGCCAGGGGGCGCAGGAACACTGAAGCTTTCTTT	CASSLARGRRNTEAFF
TRBV11-2	.	TRBD1	TRBJ1-2	TGTGCCAGCAGCTCCCCCCGACAGGGCGAGAGCTATGGCTACACCTTC	CASSSPRQGESYGYTF
TRBV29-1	.	TRBD2	TRBJ2-3	TGCAGCGTTGTTGGGACTAGCGGGTATAGCACAGATACGCAGTATTTT	CSVVGTSGYSTDTQYF
TRBV18	.	.	TRBJ2-2	TGTGCCAGCTCACCCTCGGGGAACACCGGGGAGCTGTTTTTT	CASSPSGNTGELFF
TRBV29-1	few	TRBD2	TRBJ2-3	TGCAGCGCCCACTCGGGGGGGGCCCCAGATACGCAGTATTTT	CSAHSGGAPDTQYF
TRBV2	.	.	TRBJ1-5	TGTGCCAGCAGTGAAGTTCCCCGGGGCAATCAGCCCCAGCATTTT	CASSEVPRGNQPQHF
TRBV28	once	.	TRBJ2-2	TGTGCCAGCAGTCTTGGAGGGCAGAACACCGGGGAGCTGTTTTTT	CASSLGGQNTGELFF
TRBV6-1	.	.	TRBJ1-1	TGTGCCAGCAGCGCCCGGAGGACAGCAGAAGCTTTCTTT	CASSARRTAEAFF
TRBV5-1	few	.	TRBJ2-5	TGCGCCAGCAGCTTCCACCAGCAAGAGACCCAGTACTTC	CASSFHQQETQYF
TRBV5-1	.	TRBD2	TRBJ2-1	TGCGCCAGCAGCACCCAGACTAGCGGGGGCAATGAGCAGTTCTTC	CASSTQTSGGNEQFF
TRBV15	few	TRBD1	TRBJ2-1	TGTGCCACCAGCAGAAACAGGGGCGGCTACAATGAGCAGTTCTTC	CATSRNRGGYNEQFF
TRBV29-1	.	.	TRBJ2-6	TGCAGCGTTAGCCAGGCTGGGGCCAACGTCCTGACTTTC	CSVSQAGANVLTF
TRBV5-6	.	.	TRBJ1-5	TGTGCCAGCAGCTTGGCAGGGAAGAGCAATCAGCCCCAGCATTTT	CASSLAGKSNQPQHF
TRBV6-6	.	.	TRBJ2-7	TGTGCCAGCAGATTGGCAGGGGAAACCTACGAGCAGTACTTC	CASRLAGETYEQYF
TRBV7-9	.	.	TRBJ2-5	TGTGCCAGCAGCCCACGGTATCGCCAAGAGACCCAGTACTTC	CASSPRYRQETQYF
TRBV6-1	few	.	TRBJ2-1	TGTGCCAGCAGTGAATTCGAGGGCTGGTCCTACAATGAGCAGTTCTTC	CASSEFEGWSYNEQFF
TRBV9	.	TRBD2	TRBJ2-5	TGTGCCAGCAGCGTGACTAGCGGGAGGGGGGCCCTAGGGACCCAGTACTTC	CASSVTSGRGALGTQYF
TRBV19	.	.	TRBJ1-1	TGTGCCAGTAGTCCCAGGGGTCGGGACACTGAAGCTTTCTTT	CASSPRGRDTEAFF